A single TCR beta chain is shown here with its context. This specimen belongs to a study of blood T cell repertoires in COVID-19. Study details: Samples representing acute and convalescent COVID-19 were sourced from the United States, Italy and Spain. The analysed material was cDNA or gDNA that came from T cells, B-cell-depleted T cells, or PBMCs.

Per the authors' pipeline: Amplified reference gene primers provided the basis for estimating nucleated cell counts. The assay was immunoSEQ multiplex PCR, and TCRdb's table has in-frame clones only and misses some. That table furnishes V, J and clone size, whereas the DNA furnished D and trimming. Of over 95,000 clones listed, around 88% are singletons. CDR3 length: 16 residues. V was trimmed by 5 bases and J by 3 bases, leaving 16 bases between them. Germline loops: CDR1 MDHEN, CDR2 SYDVKM. Sequencing was carried out using peripheral blood. The clonotype originates from a human donor with acute or convalescent COVID-19. The donor label of this sample is uncertain. The rearrangement uses TRBV28 and TRBJ1-4; D perhaps matches TRBD1 (6 bases). The CDR3 nucleotides are TGTGCCAGCAGTCCATACAGGGTGACGGCTAATGAAAAACTGTTTTTT. This sequence encodes CASSPYRVTANEKLFF. Based on the CDR3 plus reference TRBV28 and TRBJ1-4, the full variable domain is DVKVTQSSRYLVKRTGEKVFLECVQDMDHENMFWYRQDPGLGLRLIYFSYDVKMKEKGDIPEGYSVSREKKERFSLILESASTNQTSMYLCASSPYRVTANEKLFFGSGTQLSVL.